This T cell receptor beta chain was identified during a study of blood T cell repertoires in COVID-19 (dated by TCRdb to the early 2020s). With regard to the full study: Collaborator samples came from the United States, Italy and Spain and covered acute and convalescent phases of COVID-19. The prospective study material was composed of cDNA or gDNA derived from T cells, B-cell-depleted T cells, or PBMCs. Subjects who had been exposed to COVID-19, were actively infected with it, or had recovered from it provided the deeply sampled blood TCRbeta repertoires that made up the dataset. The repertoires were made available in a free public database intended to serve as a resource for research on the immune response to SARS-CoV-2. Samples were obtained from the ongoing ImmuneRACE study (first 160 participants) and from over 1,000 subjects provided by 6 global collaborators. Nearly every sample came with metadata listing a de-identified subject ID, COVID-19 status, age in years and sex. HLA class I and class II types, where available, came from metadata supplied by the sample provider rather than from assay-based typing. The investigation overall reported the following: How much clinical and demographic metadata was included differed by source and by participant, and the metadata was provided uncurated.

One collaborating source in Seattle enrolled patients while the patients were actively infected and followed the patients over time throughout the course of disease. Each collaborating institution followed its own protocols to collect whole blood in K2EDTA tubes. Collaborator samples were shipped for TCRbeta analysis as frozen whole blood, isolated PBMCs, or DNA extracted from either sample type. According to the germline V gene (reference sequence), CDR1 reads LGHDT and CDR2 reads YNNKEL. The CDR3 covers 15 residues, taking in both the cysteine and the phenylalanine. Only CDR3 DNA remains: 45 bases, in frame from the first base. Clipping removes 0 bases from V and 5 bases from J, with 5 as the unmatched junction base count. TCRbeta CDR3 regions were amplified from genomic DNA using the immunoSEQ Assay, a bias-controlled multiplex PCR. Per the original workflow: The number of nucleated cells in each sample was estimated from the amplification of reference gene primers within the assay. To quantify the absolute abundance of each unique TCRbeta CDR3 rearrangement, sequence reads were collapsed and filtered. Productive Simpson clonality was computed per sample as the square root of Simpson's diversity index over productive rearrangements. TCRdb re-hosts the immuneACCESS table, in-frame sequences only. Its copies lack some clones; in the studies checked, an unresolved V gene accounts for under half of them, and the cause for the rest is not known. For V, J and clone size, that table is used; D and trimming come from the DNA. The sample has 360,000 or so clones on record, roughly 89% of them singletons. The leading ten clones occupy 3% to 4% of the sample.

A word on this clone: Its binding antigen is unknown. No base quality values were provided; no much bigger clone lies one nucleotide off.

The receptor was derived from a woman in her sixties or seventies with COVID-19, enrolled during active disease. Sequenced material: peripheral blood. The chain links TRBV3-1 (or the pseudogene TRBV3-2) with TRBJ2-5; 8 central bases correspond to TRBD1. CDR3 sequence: CASSQEQGVYETQYF. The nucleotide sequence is TGTGCCAGCAGCCAAGAACAGGGGGTTTACGAGACCCAGTACTTC.